Here is one T cell receptor beta chain with its context. The sample comes from a study of blood T cell repertoires in COVID-19. At the level of the study: Researchers got acute and convalescent COVID-19 samples from the United States, Italy and Spain. Nucleic acid was either cDNA or gDNA, and it came from T cells, B-cell-depleted T cells, or PBMCs.

Profiling relied on immunoSEQ multiplex PCR, and the TCRdb table lists in-frame clones only, not all of them. Of some 670,000 clones in the sample, 90% were seen once. The ends were cut back, 2 bases at V and 8 bases at J, with 13 bases in the middle. Per germline, CDR1 SGHRS and CDR2 YFSETQ. CDR3 length: 13 amino acids. This chain joins TRBV5-1 and TRBJ1-1; the D gene is possibly TRBD1 (5 bases). The sequencing input was peripheral blood. This clonotype was obtained from a woman younger than 35 with acute or convalescent COVID-19. For the CDR3, the DNA is TGCGCCAGCAGCTTAGGAAGGACAACCGAAGCTTTCTTT. Its protein product is CASSLGRTTEAFF.